This entry lists 10 T cell receptor beta chains sequenced from one sample in a study of CD8 T cells in ankylosing spondylitis. TCRdb used MiXCR to reprocess the 5' RACE reads, holding one entry per CDR3 protein. Found here are 250,000 or so distinct CDR3 sequences, under 30% of them singletons; the top ten hold approximately 0.61%. The specimen sequenced was blood, either unsorted or a sorted T cell fraction (not recorded which). The receptors originated from a male donor with ankylosing spondylitis or in good health (not recorded which).

This clonotype was counted at least ten times. The genes are TRBV29-1 and TRBJ2-3; the D gene is possibly TRBD1 (6 bases). Germline CDR1 and CDR2: SQVTM and ANQGSEA. Between the trimmed V and J ends, which lost 7 bases and 2 bases, there was a span of 13 bases. The CDR3 totals 13 residues. CDR3 nucleotide sequence: TGCAGCGCTGCCCAGGGGTTCACAGATACGCAGTATTTT. Encoded protein: CSAAQGFTDTQYF.

The sample holds many counts of this clonotype. The chain employs TRBV20-1 and TRBJ1-5; D is ambiguous. The V gene's germline CDR1 is DFQATT and CDR2 SNEGSKA (reference sequence). V gave up 2 bases and J gave up 1 base, with 12 bases separating them. The CDR3 totals 15 residues. As DNA, the CDR3 is TGCAGTGCTAGACAGGCCTTAGGGAGCAATCAGCCCCAGCATTTT. Amino acid sequence: CSARQALGSNQPQHF.

This clonotype was detected many times. The gene calls are TRBV9 and TRBJ2-5; TRBD2 matches at 11 bases. Germline V gene lookup returns CDR1 SGDLS and CDR2 YYNGEE. The V and J ends lost 3 bases and 2 bases, in that order; junction bases with no gene match: 0. This CDR3 comprises 14 residues. As DNA, the CDR3 is TGTGCCAGCAGCGCTAGCGGGGGGCAAGAGACCCAGTACTTC. Translated: CASSASGGQETQYF. Combining the CDR3 with reference TRBV9 and TRBJ2-5 gives the whole variable domain DSGVTQTPKHLITATGQRVTLRCSPRSGDLSVYWYQQSLDQGLQFLIQYYNGEERAKGNILERFSAQQFPDLHSELNLSSLELGDSALYFCASSASGGQETQYFGPGTRLLVL.

The genes are TRBV20-1 and TRBJ2-3; no definite D call. Trimming pared 6 bases from V and 6 bases from J, leaving 10 bases between. Germline CDR1 reads DFQATT; CDR2 reads SNEGSKA (reference sequence). The CDR3 contains 11 residues. DNA for the CDR3: TGCAGTGCAGGACCAGCGGATACGCAGTATTTT. The encoded protein is CSAGPADTQYF.

This chain links TRBV4-2 with TRBJ1-5; maybe TRBD1 (5 bases). Germline CDR1 and CDR2: LGHNA and YNFKEQ. V dropped 0 bases and J dropped 6 bases, with 15 bases sitting between them. There are 16 residues in the CDR3. The CDR3 sequence is CASSQEGGDFGQPQHF. In DNA form, the CDR3 reads TGTGCCAGCAGCCAAGAGGGAGGGGATTTCGGTCAGCCCCAGCATTTT.

This clonotype has a handful of counts. The V gene is TRBV20-1, the J gene TRBJ2-5; 13 bases fit TRBD2. Trimming removed 0 bases from V and 7 bases from J; junction bases left unmatched: 14. The CDR3 is 18 amino acids. Germline loops: CDR1 DFQATT, CDR2 SNEGSKA (reference sequence). The CDR3 DNA reads as TGCAGTGCTAGAGACTGGACTAGCGGGGGCACGGATAGGGGGACCCAGTACTTC. Residues: CSARDWTSGGTDRGTQYF.

There are many counts of this clonotype. The chain joins TRBV29-1 to TRBJ2-3; 10 bases are a match to TRBD2. CDR1 and CDR2 (germline): SQVTM, ANQGSEA. Trimming removed 6 bases from V and 2 bases from J; junction bases left unmatched: 8. The CDR3 is made up of 15 amino acids. The CDR3 region is CSVGKAGGATDTQYF. DNA for the CDR3: TGCAGCGTCGGAAAAGCGGGGGGGGCCACAGATACGCAGTATTTT.

This clonotype was recorded many times. The rearrangement links TRBV5-1 to TRBJ1-6; tentatively, D is TRBD1 (6 bases). The CDR3 is 14 amino acids. CDR1 is SGHRS and CDR2 is YFSETQ in the germline V gene. V was shortened by 0 bases and J by 7 bases, with 8 bases between the two germline ends. The CDR3 DNA follows: TGCGCCAGCAGCTTGGGGACAGCAAATTCACCCCTCCACTTT. It codes for CASSLGTANSPLHF. Complete variable domain (other parts from reference TRBV5-1 and TRBJ1-6): KAGVTQTPRYLIKTRGQQVTLSCSPISGHRSVSWYQQTPGQGLQFLFEYFSETQRNKGNFPGRFSGRQFSNSRSEMNVSTLELGDSALYLCASSLGTANSPLHFGNGTRLTVT.

The rearrangement uses TRBV12-3 or TRBV12-4 and TRBJ1-5, with a tentative D call TRBD1 (6 bases). The CDR3 length is 13 residues. V gave up 3 bases and J gave up 4 bases, with 7 bases separating them. The CDR3 region is CASSFGQNQPQHF. The CDR3 nucleotides are TGTGCCAGCAGTTTCGGACAGAATCAGCCCCAGCATTTT.

This clonotype was counted between two and nine times. V is TRBV6-1 and J is TRBJ1-1; 11 nucleotides align to TRBD1. CDR3 length equals 15 residues. CDR1 and CDR2 (germline): MNHNS, SASEGT. J lost 6 bases, V lost 3 bases, and 6 bases had no gene match. The CDR3 region has the DNA TGTGCCAGCAGTGACACGGACAGGGGGCTGGCTGAAGCTTTCTTT. Protein sequence: CASSDTDRGLAEAFF.